These 12 T cell receptor beta chains were sequenced from one sample in a study of shared clonotypes between healthy human individuals. The repertoire was sequenced with immunoSEQ multiplex PCR; TCRdb's copy has only in-frame clones and lacks some. The profile shows 2 million to 2.5 million clones, more than 90% of them singletons. The sample was naive CD4+ T cells sorted from blood. The subset here: CD45RA+ positively selected. The receptor source for this set is a young man in good health.

This clone has a single count. The chain joins TRBV5-1 to TRBJ1-2, with TRBD1 identical over 10 bases. The CDR3 covers 13 residues. V trimming: 7 bases; J trimming: 7 bases; junction bases outside the gene matches: 7. Germline loops: CDR1 SGHRS, CDR2 YFSETQ. CDR3 sequence (DNA): TGCGCCAGCGATCCGGGACAGGGGCTTGGCTACACCTTC. This gives the protein CASDPGQGLGYTF.

The genes are TRBV6-5 and TRBJ2-3, with 8 bases that match TRBD2. Losses at the gene ends were 6 bases for V and 2 bases for J; bases not matched to a gene: 4. Per the germline V gene, CDR1 is MNHEY and CDR2 is SVGAGI. The CDR3 is made up of 14 amino acids. CDR3 DNA: TGTGCCAGCAGCAGCGGGAGAGACACAGATACGCAGTATTTT. Translated, it gives CASSSGRDTDTQYF.

This clone has a single count. This chain joins TRBV6-1 and TRBJ1-4; 12 nucleotides match TRBD1. Germline-derived CDR1 and CDR2 are MNHNS and SASEGT. V lost 6 bases and J lost 8; bases outside the gene matches: 4. The CDR3 runs to 14 residues. CDR3 nucleotides: TGTGCCAGCAGGGGACAGGGGGCGGGGGAAAAACTGTTTTTT. It specifies CASRGQGAGEKLFF.

The CDR3 DNA reads TGTGCCAGCAGCTTAGTTGCGGGAGGGAACAATGAGCAGTTCTTC. Protein sequence: CASSLVAGGNNEQFF. The J gene is TRBJ2-1, the V gene TRBV7-2, with TRBD2 matching 9 bases. Germline CDR1 is SGHTA and CDR2 is FQGNSA. V trimming: 1 base; J trimming: 5 bases; junction bases outside the gene matches: 3. The CDR3 extends over 15 amino acids. Filled out from reference TRBV7-2 and TRBJ2-1, the complete variable domain reads GAGVSQSPSNKVTEKGKDVELRCDPISGHTALYWYRQSLGQGLEFLIYFQGNSAPDKSGLPSDRFSAERTGGSVSTLTIQRTQQEDSAVYLCASSLVAGGNNEQFFGPGTRLTVL.

This clone showed up just once. This chain joins TRBV28 and TRBJ1-2, with 10 bases aligning to TRBD1. Germline assignment: CDR1 MDHEN and CDR2 SYDVKM. The trim removed 6 bases at V and 5 bases at J, leaving 9 bases unmatched. This CDR3 comprises 15 residues. DNA for the CDR3: TGTGCCAGCAGCTGGATAGGACAGGGGGGTTATGGCTACACCTTC. Its translation: CASSWIGQGGYGYTF.

This chain connects TRBV27 to TRBJ1-2; the match to TRBD1 covers 7 bases. This CDR3 has 15 amino acids. Germline lookup yields CDR1 MNHEY and CDR2 SMNVEV (reference sequence). The V and J ends lost 2 bases and 5 bases, in that order; junction bases with no gene match: 8. DNA of the CDR3: TGTGCCAGCAGTTTACATAGGGACAGCAGTTATGGCTACACCTTC. The encoded protein is CASSLHRDSSYGYTF.

V gene TRBV9 combines with J gene TRBJ2-1; TRBD1 agrees at 8 bases. Germline-derived CDR1 and CDR2 are SGDLS and YYNGEE. V gave up 4 bases and J gave up 7 bases; unmatched junction bases: 7. This CDR3 comprises 14 residues. The CDR3 DNA is TGTGCCAGCAGCAGAATGACAGGGGCGAATGAGCAGTTCTTC. It is translated as CASSRMTGANEQFF. Combining the CDR3 with reference TRBV9 and TRBJ2-1 gives the whole variable domain DSGVTQTPKHLITATGQRVTLRCSPRSGDLSVYWYQQSLDQGLQFLIQYYNGEERAKGNILERFSAQQFPDLHSELNLSSLELGDSALYFCASSRMTGANEQFFGPGTRLTVL.

This chain links TRBV5-1 with TRBJ2-2; no reliable D call. The length of the CDR3 is 15 residues. From germline, CDR1 is SGHRS and CDR2 YFSETQ. V gave up 3 bases and J gave up 5 bases, with 14 bases separating them. CDR3 loop: CASSYQTDGTGELFF. For the CDR3, the DNA is TGCGCCAGCAGCTACCAAACGGACGGAACCGGGGAGCTGTTTTTT.

J is TRBJ2-1 and V is TRBV18, with TRBD1 matching over 7 bases. The trim removed 4 bases at V and 5 bases at J, leaving 5 bases unmatched. The germline V gene has CDR1 KGHSH and CDR2 LQKENI. CDR3 size: 14 residues. The CDR3 here is CASSLDRDDNEQFF. CDR3 in DNA: TGTGCCAGCTCACTTGACAGGGACGACAATGAGCAGTTCTTC. The full variable domain, rest sourced from reference TRBV18 and TRBJ2-1, is NAGVMQNPRHLVRRRGQEARLRCSPMKGHSHVYWYRQLPEEGLKFMVYLQKENIIDESGMPKERFSAEFPKEGPSILRIQQVVRGDSAAYFCASSLDRDDNEQFFGPGTRLTVL.

In this sample, this clone turned up once. The V call is TRBV30, the J call TRBJ2-3; 13 nucleotides match TRBD2. Germline lookup yields CDR1 GTSNPN and CDR2 SVGIG (reference sequence). Trimming cost V 2 bases and J 0 bases; bases outside gene matches: 8. The CDR3 spans 18 residues. CDR3 coding DNA: TGTGCCTGGAGTCGGAGACTAGCGGGAGGAGCGAGCACAGATACGCAGTATTTT. Amino acids: CAWSRRLAGGASTDTQYF.

The V and J genes are TRBV6-5 and TRBJ2-2; 12 nucleotides agree with TRBD2. Germline CDR1 reads MNHEY; CDR2 reads SVGAGI. The junction had 1 base not matched to a gene; V was cut back by 5 bases and J by 6 bases. There are 14 residues in the CDR3. The CDR3 protein is CASSTSGGSGELFF. The CDR3 DNA follows: TGTGCCAGCAGTACTAGCGGGGGGTCCGGGGAGCTGTTTTTT.

The rearrangement uses TRBV4-1 and TRBJ2-3; TRBD2 aligns across 12 bases. Germline lookup yields CDR1 MGHRA and CDR2 YSYEKL. CDR3 length: 15 amino acids. The V segment lost 3 bases and the J segment 4 bases; nucleotides outside the gene matches: 2. The CDR3 DNA follows: TGCGCCAGCAGCCAGACTAGCGGGAGCGCAGATACGCAGTATTTT. It yields the protein CASSQTSGSADTQYF.